A selection of T cell receptor beta chains follows, all from one sample in a study of control samples from healthy donors and cancer patients. The assay was immunoSEQ multiplex PCR, and TCRdb's table has in-frame clones only and misses some. The repertoire holds about 180,000 clones, with nearly 90% as singletons. Sequenced material: blood. Receptors were obtained from a woman aged 45-65 years in good health. The CDR3 runs from the conserved cysteine through the conserved F or W. A D gene is named only where the DNA matches it firmly. Not all rows give a size; the values are once, few, many and, for expanded clones, a class.

d_gene,j_gene,v_gene,abundance,CDR3aa,CDR3nt
NA,TRBJ1-2,TRBV6-4,NA,CASPLTVTGYTF,TGTGCCAGCCCCCTTACAGTTACGGGCTACACCTTC
TRBD1,TRBJ1-1,TRBV2,NA,CASLLLPTGSTEAFF,TGTGCCAGCCTACTCCTCCCGACAGGGAGCACTGAAGCTTTCTTT
NA,TRBJ1-1,TRBV18,NA,CASSPKNGAAFF,TGTGCCAGCTCACCCAAAAACGGTGCAGCTTTCTTT
TRBD2,TRBJ2-3,TRBV29-1,NA,CSVLGLAGLKTSTDTQYF,TGCAGCGTGCTGGGACTAGCGGGATTAAAAACTAGCACAGATACGCAGTATTTT
NA,TRBJ1-1,TRBV30,NA,CAWSVDTEAFF,TGTGCCTGGAGTGTAGATACTGAAGCTTTCTTT
NA,TRBJ2-7,TRBV7-9,NA,CASSFTRGLTYEQYF,TGTGCCAGCAGCTTCACCAGGGGCCTAACCTACGAGCAGTACTTC
NA,TRBJ1-2,TRBV24-1,NA,CATSDLGRVTGYTF,TGTGCCACCAGTGATTTAGGGAGGGTGACCGGCTACACCTTC
TRBD1,TRBJ1-2,TRBV28,few,CASSEQGVQDGYTF,TGTGCCAGCAGTGAACAGGGGGTGCAGGATGGCTACACCTTC
TRBD1,TRBJ2-5,TRBV19,NA,CASSIPATGAGETQYF,TGTGCCAGTAGTATCCCCGCTACAGGGGCAGGAGAGACCCAGTACTTC
NA,TRBJ1-5,TRBV30,once,CAWDGANQPQHF,TGTGCCTGGGACGGAGCTAATCAGCCCCAGCATTTT
TRBD2,TRBJ2-1,TRBV28,NA,CASSRSSGRGYNEQFF,TGTGCCAGCAGCCGCAGCAGCGGGAGGGGTTACAATGAGCAGTTCTTC
NA,TRBJ2-3,TRBV5-5,NA,CASSFQGLSTDTQYF,TGTGCCAGCAGCTTCCAGGGGTTGAGCACAGATACGCAGTATTTT
TRBD2,TRBJ2-2,TRBV2,NA,CASRGTSGNTGELFF,TGTGCCAGCAGAGGGACTAGCGGAAACACCGGGGAGCTGTTTTTT
NA,TRBJ1-1,TRBV19,NA,CASKGGAVSLEAFF,TGTGCCAGTAAAGGGGGGGCGGTATCCCTTGAAGCTTTCTTT
NA,TRBJ1-5,TRBV7-2,NA,CASSLGRDQPQHF,TGTGCCAGCAGCTTAGGGAGGGATCAGCCCCAGCATTTT
TRBD2,TRBJ2-1,TRBV10-3,NA,CAISGTSGAISYNEQFF,TGTGCCATCAGCGGGACTAGCGGGGCGATTTCCTACAATGAGCAGTTCTTC
NA,TRBJ1-1,TRBV7-9,NA,CASSLAGFDTEAFF,TGTGCCAGCAGCTTAGCAGGGTTTGACACTGAAGCTTTCTTT
TRBD1,TRBJ1-1,TRBV6-5,once,CASSYGRTGSTEAFF,TGTGCCAGCAGTTACGGTCGGACAGGGAGCACTGAAGCTTTCTTT
TRBD1,TRBJ1-5,TRBV19,few,CASTAEGARQPQHF,TGTGCCAGCACCGCAGAGGGGGCACGGCAGCCCCAGCATTTT
TRBD2,TRBJ2-5,TRBV9,NA,CASSNRASGHQETQYF,TGTGCCAGCAGCAATAGGGCTAGCGGGCACCAAGAGACCCAGTACTTC
TRBD1,TRBJ1-2,TRBV11-2,NA,CASSSTGSYGYTF,TGTGCCAGCAGCTCGACAGGGAGTTATGGCTACACCTTC
NA,TRBJ1-5,TRBV27,NA,CASSIWREPQHF,TGTGCCAGCAGTATTTGGAGGGAGCCCCAGCATTTT
TRBD2,TRBJ2-1,TRBV28,NA,CASSLTGLADNEQFF,TGTGCCAGCAGTTTAACCGGACTAGCGGACAATGAGCAGTTCTTC
NA,TRBJ1-1,TRBV18,NA,CASSPNSLFSNTEAFF,TGTGCCAGCTCACCAAACAGCCTGTTCTCGAACACTGAAGCTTTCTTT
NA,TRBJ2-6,TRBV30,few,CASNVGANVLTF,TGTGCCAGTAACGTTGGGGCCAACGTCCTGACTTTC
NA,TRBJ2-1,TRBV7-3,NA,CASSSYTRNEQFF,TGTGCCAGCAGCTCCTACACCAGAAATGAGCAGTTCTTC
NA,TRBJ1-2,TRBV9,NA,CASSGARVPNYGYTF,TGTGCCAGCAGCGGAGCCAGGGTCCCCAACTATGGCTACACCTTC